The 17 T cell receptor beta chains below come from one sample, sequenced in a study of T-cell memory formation after mild COVID-19. Each CDR3 protein is one row after TCRdb ran MiXCR on the 5' RACE reads. This table holds about 300,000 distinct CDR3 sequences, just under 20% found once. Sequencing was done on a sample of PBMCs or a T cell subset sorted from them (not recorded which). These receptors were obtained from a man aged 18-30 years who had mild COVID-19 (a few samples of this study predate the infection). Cell type and time point are not known.

V gene TRBV6-5 combines with J gene TRBJ2-4, with D hard to call. V dropped 5 bases and J dropped 0 bases, with 14 bases sitting between them. This CDR3 region has 16 residues. Germline V gene lookup returns CDR1 MNHEY and CDR2 SVGAGI. Written as DNA, the CDR3 is TGTGCCAGCAGTCGGACGGACGAACTAGCCAAAAACATTCAGTACTTC. Translating it yields CASSRTDELAKNIQYF.

The V call is TRBV12-3 or TRBV12-4, the J call TRBJ2-1, with 11 positions matching TRBD2. This CDR3 spans 18 amino acids. Losses at the gene ends were 1 base for V and 7 bases for J; bases not matched to a gene: 12. CDR3 in amino acids: CASSLETSGKLLINEQFF. The CDR3 bases are TGTGCCAGCAGTTTAGAGACTAGCGGGAAGCTCCTGATTAATGAGCAGTTCTTC.

This clonotype was seen a few times. The chain has TRBV5-1 and TRBJ2-3; the D call may be TRBD1 or TRBD2 (6 bases each). The CDR3 runs to 15 residues. The germline V gene encodes CDR1 SGHRS and CDR2 YFSETQ. The V end was cut by 3 bases, the J end by 5 bases, with 16 bases between. The CDR3: CASSSSPGAKDTQYF. The CDR3, as DNA: TGCGCCAGCAGCTCCTCGCCGGGGGCAAAAGATACGCAGTATTTT.

This clonotype was recorded at least ten times. The chain joins TRBV2 to TRBJ1-1, with TRBD1 matching over 7 bases. Unmatched junction bases numbered 8, after V lost 8 bases and J lost 5 bases. CDR3 size: 13 residues. Germline V gene sequence: CDR1 SNHLY, CDR2 FYNNEI. The CDR3: CASSDRELTEAFF. The CDR3 coding sequence is TGTGCCAGCTCCGACAGGGAATTGACTGAAGCTTTCTTT.

This sequence joins TRBV6-2 or TRBV6-3 and TRBJ2-3; TRBD1 matches 8 bases. In germline, CDR1 is MNHEY, CDR2 SVGEGT. The CDR3 covers 17 residues. The junction had 12 bases not matched to a gene; V was cut back by 4 bases and J by 3 bases. The CDR3 here is CASSSRHDRGRTDTQYF. The CDR3 region has the DNA TGTGCCAGCAGTTCCCGACATGACAGGGGTAGGACAGATACGCAGTATTTT.

This clonotype appeared a few times. The chain joins TRBV4-2 to TRBJ2-2; D remains unclear. CDR3 length equals 16 residues. Trimming left V 0 bases short and J 1 base short, with 9 bases between. Germline values: CDR1 LGHNA, CDR2 YNFKEQ. The CDR3 region has the DNA TGTGCCAGCAGCCAAGAAAGACTCGTGAACACCGGGGAGCTGTTTTTT. It encodes CASSQERLVNTGELFF.

This clonotype was seen a few times. This chain connects TRBV2 to TRBJ2-3; D is undetermined. The CDR3 runs to 11 residues. Germline assignment: CDR1 SNHLY and CDR2 FYNNEI. Trimming took off 6 bases at V and 7 bases at J, with 8 bases between the two ends. Here the CDR3 DNA reads TGTGCCAGCAGCGCCATAAATACGCAGTATTTT. It yields the protein CASSAINTQYF.

This clonotype has more than one count but fewer than ten. The rearrangement uses TRBV12-3 or TRBV12-4 and TRBJ2-6, with D unclear. This CDR3 spans 12 amino acids. V dropped 8 bases and J dropped 4 bases, with 6 bases sitting between them. The CDR3, as DNA: TGTGCCAGCTCCGGCGGGGCCAACGTCCTGACTTTC. It encodes CASSGGANVLTF.

This clonotype showed up just a few times. J is TRBJ2-7 and V is TRBV4-2; D not resolved. The germline CDR1 and CDR2 sequences are LGHNA and YNFKEQ. The CDR3 is 15 residues long. V lost 1 base, J lost 1 base, and 11 bases lay in between. The CDR3 region is CASSQGVLGSYEQYF. DNA for the CDR3: TGTGCCAGCAGCCAAGGGGTCCTAGGTTCCTACGAGCAGTACTTC.

This clonotype was recorded a few times. This chain uses TRBV4-3 with TRBJ1-5, with D perhaps matching TRBD1 (6 bases). The germline gives CDR1 LGHNA, CDR2 YSLEER. The CDR3 length is 15 residues. Trimming took off 0 bases at V and 7 bases at J, with 13 bases between the two ends. The CDR3 region has the DNA TGCGCCAGCAGCCAAGAGTGGGGACATCAACAGCCCCAGCATTTT. Protein product: CASSQEWGHQQPQHF.

This clonotype was counted a few times. The rearrangement uses TRBV7-2 and TRBJ2-3; 8 nucleotides align to TRBD2. V was pared by 5 bases and J by 6 bases, with 7 bases of the junction left unmatched. Germline V lookup: CDR1 SGHTA, CDR2 FQGNSA. The CDR3 is made up of 14 amino acids. In DNA, the CDR3 is TGTGCCAGCAGCGACCGGGGGGGCCTTGATACGCAGTATTTT. Its protein product is CASSDRGGLDTQYF.

The chain joins TRBV5-1 to TRBJ2-5, with TRBD2 as a possible D gene (5 bases). V dropped 2 bases and J dropped 4 bases, with 12 bases sitting between them. CDR3 length equals 14 residues. Germline assignment: CDR1 SGHRS and CDR2 YFSETQ. The CDR3 region is CASSFLRRGETQYF. The CDR3 nucleotides read TGCGCCAGCAGCTTTTTACGACGGGGAGAGACCCAGTACTTC.

The rearrangement links TRBV6-1 to TRBJ1-1; D uncertain. The CDR3 length is 11 residues. Per the germline V gene, CDR1 is MNHNS and CDR2 is SASEGT. V lost 8 bases, J lost 3 bases, and 7 bases lay in between. The CDR3 reads CASLSYTEAFF. The DNA for the CDR3 is TGTGCCAGCTTATCTTACACTGAAGCTTTCTTT.

Only a few counts were recorded for this clonotype. V gene TRBV27 combines with J gene TRBJ2-7, with 10 bases matching TRBD1. Germline trimming cut 3 bases from V and 0 bases from J; bases unmatched to any gene: 11. The CDR3 sequence is 18 residues long. Looked up from germline, CDR1 is MNHEY and CDR2 is SMNVEV (reference sequence). The CDR3 is CASSFRGQGEAASYEQYF. Here the CDR3 DNA reads TGTGCCAGCAGTTTCCGTGGACAGGGGGAGGCGGCCTCCTACGAGCAGTACTTC.

This clonotype was seen a handful of times. The rearrangement links TRBV4-2 to TRBJ1-2, with TRBD1 identical over 9 bases. Trimming cost V 3 bases and J 7 bases; bases outside gene matches: 6. The CDR3 covers 14 residues. Germline-derived CDR1 and CDR2 are LGHNA and YNFKEQ. CDR3 bases: TGTGCCAGCAGCCAGGGGGGACAGGGCTCTGGCTACACCTTC. This sequence encodes CASSQGGQGSGYTF.

The rearrangement uses TRBV9 and TRBJ1-1; 7 positions match TRBD1. After removal of 5 bases from V and 1 base from J, the junction contained 17 bases not matched to a gene. Germline CDR1 is SGDLS and CDR2 is YYNGEE. The CDR3 length is 18 residues. CDR3 coding DNA: TGTGCCAGCAGTAAATCACCACCCCCCGGGACAGAGAACACTGAAGCTTTCTTT. Translating it yields CASSKSPPPGTENTEAFF.

The rearrangement joins TRBV7-8 to TRBJ2-1; 7 positions agree with TRBD2. Germline CDR1 SGHVS, CDR2 FQNEAQ. The CDR3 has 15 amino acids. Trimming took 4 bases from V and 0 from J; bases not matched to a gene: 3. Here the CDR3 reads CASSWGLHSYNEQFF. CDR3 DNA: TGTGCCAGCAGCTGGGGACTACACTCCTACAATGAGCAGTTCTTC.